This T cell receptor (beta chain) emerged from a study of T-cell reconstitution after alpha-beta-depleted transplantation in children. Findings of the study overall: After transplant, at about two months, alpha-beta T cells were reportedly derived from several hundred expanded graft clones.

A word on this clonotype: The antigen is undetermined.

With 6 bases removed from V and 1 base from J, the gap between germline ends came to 24 bases. This CDR3 has 18 amino acids. CDR1 is MNHEY, CDR2 SVGAGI, per germline. Construction of the TCRbeta library involved unique molecular identifiers. Each CDR3 protein gets one entry after TCRdb re-called the PCR reads with MiXCR. The sample lists around 500,000 distinct CDR3 sequences, under 30% occurring once. This chain uses TRBV6-5 with TRBJ1-1, with D maybe TRBD1 (5 bases). The source of this sequence is a boy under three years old who had a stem cell transplant for acute myeloid leukemia, so the T cells may come from the graft donor. This material consisted of PBMCs, mostly from graft donor cells, taken 360 days after TCRalphabeta/CD19-depleted stem cell transplant. The CDR3 bases are TGTGCCAGCAGGGGGGTAGGTGAGGAGACCCCTTCGAACACTGAAGCTTTCTTT. Its protein product is CASRGVGEETPSNTEAFF.